This passage covers 4 T cell receptor beta chains from one sample sequenced in a study of blood T cells in healthy people across ages. Sample-barcoded 5' priming and a J-beta primer mix drove a second PCR of about 7 to 11 cycles. TCRdb recomputed calls from the 5' RACE reads with MiXCR, one row per CDR3 protein. The table shows about 830,000 distinct CDR3 sequences, with about 59% occurring only once. Sequencing was carried out using blood. Receptor source: a man under 40 in good health.

The rearrangement links TRBV18 to TRBJ2-7; no definite D call. CDR1 and CDR2 from the germline V gene are KGHSH and LQKENI. This CDR3 is built from 13 residues. V gave up 2 bases and J gave up 7 bases, with 12 bases separating them. This CDR3 reads CASSPSRNNEQYF. In DNA, the CDR3 is TGTGCCAGCTCACCATCACGCAACAATGAGCAGTACTTC.

The rearrangement links TRBV2 to TRBJ1-6; maybe TRBD1 (5 bases). Trimming cost V 7 bases and J 9 bases, with 16 bases left between them. Germline-derived CDR1 and CDR2 are SNHLY and FYNNEI. This CDR3 spans 14 amino acids. The DNA of the CDR3 is TGTGCCAGCAATCGGCCTACTGGGGGTTCACCCCTCCACTTT. As protein: CASNRPTGGSPLHF. The whole variable domain, remainder taken from reference TRBV2 and TRBJ1-6, is EPEVTQTPSHQVTQMGQEVILRCVPISNHLYFYWYRQILGQKVEFLVSFYNNEISEKSEIFDDQFSVERPDGSNFTLKIRSTKLEDSAMYFCASNRPTGGSPLHFGNGTRLTVT.

This clonotype was counted a few times. The genes are TRBV20-1 and TRBJ1-6; D gene uncertain. Germline V gene lookup returns CDR1 DFQATT and CDR2 SNEGSKA (reference sequence). The CDR3 has 16 residues. V was shortened by 0 bases and J by 9 bases, with 18 bases between the two germline ends. The CDR3 loop is CSAREPVGGDSSPLHF. CDR3 bases: TGCAGTGCTAGAGAACCAGTTGGTGGTGATAGTTCACCCCTCCACTTT.

The chain has TRBV29-1 and TRBJ1-2; possibly TRBD1 for D (5 bases). The CDR3 is made up of 11 amino acids. V dropped 4 bases and J dropped 8 bases, with 11 bases sitting between them. The germline V gene encodes CDR1 SQVTM and CDR2 ANQGSEA. The DNA of the CDR3 is TGCAGCGTTGCAGGGTTGTTGGGCTACACCTTC. It codes for CSVAGLLGYTF.